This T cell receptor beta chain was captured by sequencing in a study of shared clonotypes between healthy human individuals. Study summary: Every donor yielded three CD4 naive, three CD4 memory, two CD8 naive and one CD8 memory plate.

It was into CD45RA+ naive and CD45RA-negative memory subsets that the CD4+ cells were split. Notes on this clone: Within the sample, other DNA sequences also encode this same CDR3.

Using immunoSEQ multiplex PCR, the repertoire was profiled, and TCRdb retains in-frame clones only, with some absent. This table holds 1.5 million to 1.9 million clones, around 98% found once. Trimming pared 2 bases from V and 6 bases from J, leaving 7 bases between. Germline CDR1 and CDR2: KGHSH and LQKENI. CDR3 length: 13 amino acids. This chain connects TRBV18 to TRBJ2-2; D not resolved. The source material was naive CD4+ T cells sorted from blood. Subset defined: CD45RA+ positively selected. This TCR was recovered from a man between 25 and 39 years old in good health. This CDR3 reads CASSPVSPGELFF. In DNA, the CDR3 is TGTGCCAGCTCACCAGTCAGTCCCGGGGAGCTGTTTTTT.